What follows is one T cell receptor beta chain and its context. This specimen belongs to a study of blood T cell repertoires in COVID-19. Study-wide background: In each case, the material was cDNA or gDNA derived from T cells, B-cell-depleted T cells, or PBMCs.

As handled by the study authors: Estimated nucleated cell counts came from reference gene primer amplification. Libraries were prepared by immunoSEQ multiplex PCR; TCRdb keeps only in-frame clonotypes and omits some of them. V and J calls and clone size are given by that table; D and trimming were obtained from the DNA. The sample has about 69,000 clones; approximately 84% are singletons. The CDR3 consists of 14 residues. The germline CDR1 and CDR2 sequences are WNHNN and SYGVQD (reference sequence). Trimming took off 6 bases at V and 2 bases at J, with 11 bases between the two ends. The specimen sequenced was peripheral blood. The sequence derives from a man between 35 and 55 years old with COVID-19, enrolled during active disease. This chain joins TRBV10-1 and TRBJ1-3; no clear D. In DNA form, the CDR3 reads TGCGCCAGCAGCGGAGAATCCACTGGAAACACCATATATTTT. Translating it yields CASSGESTGNTIYF.